This T cell receptor beta chain was sequenced in a study of T-cell reconstitution after alpha-beta-depleted transplantation in children. Regarding the study as a whole: Several hundred expanded graft clones reportedly were the source of alpha-beta T cells about two months after transplant. Some patients' high day-60 TCRbeta diversity was traced to surviving recipient T cells and thymic progenitors. At the one-year point after transplant, T-cell counts and TCRbeta diversity were found to come mostly from T cells that had been newly produced.

The CDR3 runs to 15 residues. With 3 bases removed from V and 1 base from J, the gap between germline ends came to 14 bases. Germline assignment: CDR1 DFQATT and CDR2 SNEGSKA (reference sequence). Note on this clonotype: Its antigen is not identified.

The library targeted TCRbeta and was prepared with unique molecular identifiers. Using its own MiXCR run on the PCR reads, TCRdb lists one record per CDR3 protein. The sample shows approximately 250,000 distinct CDR3 sequences, under 30% of them seen only once. J is TRBJ2-3 and V is TRBV20-1; the D gene could be TRBD1 or TRBD2 (5 bases each). This clonotype was sampled from a girl under 10 years old with Fanconi anemia, due to receive a stem cell transplant. Sequenced here: PBMCs, sampled before TCRalphabeta/CD19-depleted stem cell transplant. The CDR3 spells CSASHRGLGTDTQYF. DNA for the CDR3: TGCAGTGCTAGTCATCGGGGCCTCGGCACAGATACGCAGTATTTT.